The 29 T cell receptor beta chains below were found in one sample sequenced in a study of blood T cell repertoires in COVID-19. The table came from immunoSEQ multiplex PCR; TCRdb's copy has only in-frame clones and leaves some out. The data show some 250,000 clones, about 90% seen once. The sample was PBMCs or T cells enriched from blood (not recorded which). The receptors were gathered from a human donor in a cohort exposed to, infected with or recovered from COVID-19 (not recorded which). The donor label of this sample is uncertain.

Worth noting for this clone: Other DNA sequences in the sample encode the same CDR3. The chain links TRBV5-1 to TRBJ2-5; 10 bases line up with TRBD1. The germline CDR1 and CDR2 sequences are SGHRS and YFSETQ. This CDR3 contains 14 residues. J gave up 4 bases and V 4 bases, and 4 bases lay outside the gene matches. The CDR3, as DNA: TGCGCCAGCAGCCCTGGACAGGGGGGAGAGACCCAGTACTTC. Encoded protein: CASSPGQGGETQYF.

The rearrangement joins TRBV18 to TRBJ1-2; 8 bases line up with TRBD1. This CDR3 spans 14 amino acids. Germline V gives CDR1 KGHSH, CDR2 LQKENI. V was pared by 6 bases and J by 2 bases, with 5 bases of the junction left unmatched. The DNA of the CDR3 is TGTGCCAGCTCCTCGACAGGGGACAACTATGGCTACACCTTC. Translated: CASSSTGDNYGYTF.

This chain connects TRBV10-3 to TRBJ1-6; D might be TRBD1 (5 bases). This CDR3 is built from 14 residues. From germline, CDR1 is ENHRY and CDR2 SYGVKD. Trimming took 7 bases from V and 4 from J, leaving 11 bases between them. The CDR3 reads CAITHDSYNSPLHF. CDR3 nucleotides: TGTGCCATCACCCATGACAGTTATAATTCACCCCTCCACTTT.

This chain links TRBV3-1 (or the pseudogene TRBV3-2) with TRBJ2-7, with a possible D match to TRBD1 (5 bases). The V gene lost 4 bases and the J gene lost 0 bases, with 10 bases spanning the gap. The length of the CDR3 is 14 residues. Germline CDR1 and CDR2: LGHDT and YNNKEL (reference sequence). This CDR3 reads CASSLQGGSYEQYF. The CDR3 nucleotides are TGTGCCAGCAGCCTCCAGGGTGGCTCCTACGAGCAGTACTTC.

The chain couples TRBV4-1 to TRBJ1-1, with D possibly matching TRBD1 (6 bases). The CDR3 has 17 residues. The V end was cut by 7 bases, the J end by 2 bases, with 23 bases between. Germline CDR1 reads MGHRA; CDR2 reads YSYEKL. CDR3 protein: CASTKRMGTTGNTEAFF. CDR3 DNA sequence: TGCGCCAGCACGAAAAGGATGGGGACGACAGGAAACACTGAAGCTTTCTTT.

V is TRBV19 and J is TRBJ1-2; D may be TRBD1 (5 bases). The germline V and J ends were trimmed by 8 bases and 4 bases, with 14 bases remaining between them. The CDR3 is 13 amino acids. The germline gives CDR1 LNHDA, CDR2 SQIVND (reference sequence). CDR3 sequence reads: CASETTGAYGYTF. CDR3 in DNA: TGTGCCAGTGAGACAACAGGCGCCTATGGCTACACCTTC.

The chain carries TRBV7-7 and TRBJ2-5, with TRBD2 matching over 8 bases. Germline assignment: CDR1 SSHAT and CDR2 FNYEAQ (reference sequence). This CDR3 has 14 residues. V lost 5 bases, J lost 4 bases, and 6 bases stayed unmatched. CDR3 region: CASSGTSAGETQYF. CDR3 nucleotide sequence: TGTGCCAGCAGCGGGACTAGTGCGGGAGAGACCCAGTACTTC.

This rearrangement joins TRBV7-9 to TRBJ1-2, with TRBD1 identical over 8 bases. Looked up from germline, CDR1 is SEHNR and CDR2 is FQNEAQ (reference sequence). This CDR3 is 15 amino acids long. J was trimmed by 2 bases and V by 1 base; bases with no gene match: 3. The CDR3: CASSLVTGGNYGYTF. As DNA, the CDR3 is TGTGCCAGCAGCTTAGTCACAGGGGGAAACTATGGCTACACCTTC.

The gene calls are TRBV6-5 and TRBJ1-2; D remains unclear. The CDR3 has 15 amino acids. Trimming shortened V by 2 bases and J by 6 bases, and 16 bases separated the two germline ends. CDR1 is MNHEY and CDR2 is SVGAGI in the germline V gene. DNA for the CDR3: TGTGCCAGCAGTTACCGTGCAGCCCGAGGGCATGGCTACACCTTC. It codes for CASSYRAARGHGYTF.

The chain couples TRBV2 to TRBJ2-7, with D possibly being TRBD2 (7 bases). Germline CDR1 is SNHLY and CDR2 is FYNNEI. V was pared by 10 bases and J by 2 bases, with 12 bases between. The CDR3 consists of 12 residues. The CDR3 DNA is TGTGCCATTAAGCGGGACACCTACGAGCAGTACTTC. It encodes CAIKRDTYEQYF.

In its sample, this clone was seen once. The rearrangement joins TRBV7-9 to TRBJ2-5; D not certain. The length of the CDR3 is 13 residues. Trimming left V 2 bases short and J 1 base short, with 5 bases between. Germline CDR1 SEHNR, CDR2 FQNEAQ (reference sequence). The CDR3 loop is CASSLFGQETQYF. In nucleotides, the CDR3 is TGTGCCAGCAGCTTATTCGGCCAAGAGACCCAGTACTTC. Combining the CDR3 with reference TRBV7-9 and TRBJ2-5 gives the whole variable domain DTGVSQNPRHKITKRGQNVTFRCDPISEHNRLYWYRQTLGQGPEFLTYFQNEAQLEKSRLLSDRFSAERPKGSFSTLEIQRTEQGDSAMYLCASSLFGQETQYFGPGTRLLVL.

The chain employs TRBV5-1 and TRBJ2-7; 8 bases line up with TRBD1. CDR1 and CDR2 (germline): SGHRS, YFSETQ. V dropped 2 bases and J dropped 0; count of bases not matched to a gene: 4. The CDR3 totals 15 residues. CDR3 nucleotide sequence: TGCGCCAGCAGCTTCGGACAGGGAAGCTCCTACGAGCAGTACTTC. The encoded protein is CASSFGQGSSYEQYF.

The V and J genes are TRBV30 and TRBJ1-2; unclear D gene. The germline CDR1 and CDR2 sequences are GTSNPN and SVGIG (reference sequence). The V end lost 0 bases, the J end lost 4 bases, and 15 bases lay between the germline ends. This CDR3 region has 15 residues. CDR3 sequence reads: CAWSVKSHGFYGYTF. In DNA, the CDR3 is TGTGCCTGGAGTGTAAAGTCCCACGGGTTCTATGGCTACACCTTC.

The chain links TRBV10-3 to TRBJ2-5; weak D call: TRBD1 (5 bases). Deletions cut 6 bases from V and 4 bases from J, with 18 bases between. The CDR3 consists of 15 residues. Germline assignment: CDR1 ENHRY and CDR2 SYGVKD. The CDR3 sequence: CAISTGRASPETQYF. DNA of the CDR3: TGTGCCATCAGCACAGGCCGGGCGTCCCCAGAGACCCAGTACTTC.

This chain joins TRBV4-1 and TRBJ1-2; the D is unclear. The CDR3 runs 15 residues. The germline CDR1 and CDR2 sequences are MGHRA and YSYEKL. Deletions cut 1 base from V and 0 bases from J, with 9 bases between. CDR3 sequence reads: CASSQGADTNYGYTF. CDR3 DNA sequence: TGCGCCAGCAGCCAAGGGGCAGATACTAACTATGGCTACACCTTC.

The chain is built from TRBV3-1 (or the pseudogene TRBV3-2) and TRBJ2-5, with 11 bases identical to TRBD2. This CDR3 is built from 18 residues. V trimming: 3 bases; J trimming: 6 bases; junction bases outside the gene matches: 15. Germline CDR1 LGHDT, CDR2 YNNKEL (reference sequence). CDR3 protein: CASSQTSNSGGAGKTQYF. The CDR3 DNA reads as TGTGCCAGCAGCCAGACCTCGAATAGCGGGGGGGCAGGGAAGACCCAGTACTTC.

This chain uses TRBV7-2 with TRBJ2-5, with 9 bases aligning to TRBD1. CDR3 length: 15 residues. V shed 6 bases and J 4 bases; nucleotides not matched to a gene: 9. Germline lookup yields CDR1 SGHTA and CDR2 FQGNSA. The CDR3 bases are TGTGCCAGCAGTCCGGGACAGGGTATAGGAGAGACCCAGTACTTC. This codes for CASSPGQGIGETQYF.

V is TRBV6-1 and J is TRBJ1-6, with 9 bases fitting TRBD1. Germline V gene lookup returns CDR1 MNHNS and CDR2 SASEGT. The CDR3 has 16 residues. The trim removed 0 bases at V and 10 bases at J, leaving 7 bases unmatched. CDR3 DNA: TGTGCCAGCAGTGAAGCGCCCGGACAGGGGTACTCACCCCTCCACTTT. Translating it yields CASSEAPGQGYSPLHF.

The chain recombines TRBV5-1 with TRBJ2-6; D remains ambiguous. Trimming cost V 2 bases and J 2 bases, with 8 bases left between them. CDR3 length equals 15 residues. Per germline, CDR1 SGHRS and CDR2 YFSETQ. The CDR3 DNA sequence: TGCGCCAGCAGCTTTGGAGAGGCTGGGGCCAACGTCCTGACTTTC. Amino acids: CASSFGEAGANVLTF.

This clone was recorded a few times. The chain combines TRBV7-9 with TRBJ1-4; D not certain. CDR3 length equals 15 residues. Trimming took off 0 bases at V and 2 bases at J, with 7 bases between the two ends. Looked up from germline, CDR1 is SEHNR and CDR2 is FQNEAQ (reference sequence). DNA for the CDR3: TGTGCCAGCAGCTTAGCCGCGGGTACTAATGAAAAACTGTTTTTT. Protein sequence: CASSLAAGTNEKLFF.

The CDR3, as DNA: TGTGCCAGCAGCTTGGACAGGGGGGCCTACGAGCAGTACTTC. It encodes CASSLDRGAYEQYF. The chain joins TRBV11-2 to TRBJ2-7, with 10 bases aligning to TRBD1. V was pared by 3 bases and J by 2 bases, with 1 base of the junction left unmatched. Germline V CDR1 and CDR2: SGHAT, FQNNGV. The CDR3 consists of 14 residues. The whole variable domain, filled in from reference TRBV11-2 and TRBJ2-7, reads EAGVAQSPRYKIIEKRQSVAFWCNPISGHATLYWYQQILGQGPKLLIQFQNNGVVDDSQLPKDRFSAERLKGVDSTLKIQPAKLEDSAVYLCASSLDRGAYEQYFGPGTRLTVT.

The chain carries TRBV5-6 and TRBJ1-4; D call uncertain. Germline-derived CDR1 and CDR2 are SGHDT and YYEEEE. The CDR3 runs 15 residues. The ends were cut back, 4 bases at V and 0 bases at J, with 10 bases in the middle. CDR3 amino acids: CASSPRRATNEKLFF. The CDR3, as DNA: TGTGCCAGCAGCCCTCGGCGGGCAACTAATGAAAAACTGTTTTTT.

The genes are TRBV5-1 and TRBJ2-7; 12 bases are a match to TRBD2. This CDR3 is built from 16 residues. J was trimmed by 3 bases and V by 3 bases; bases with no gene match: 7. CDR1 is SGHRS and CDR2 is YFSETQ in the germline V gene. CDR3 coding DNA: TGCGCCAGCAGCTGGGCTAGCGGGGGGGCTGACTACGAGCAGTACTTC. Residues: CASSWASGGADYEQYF. The variable domain in full, completed from reference TRBV5-1 and TRBJ2-7, reads KAGVTQTPRYLIKTRGQQVTLSCSPISGHRSVSWYQQTPGQGLQFLFEYFSETQRNKGNFPGRFSGRQFSNSRSEMNVSTLELGDSALYLCASSWASGGADYEQYFGPGTRLTVT.

This clone was seen a handful of times. This rearrangement joins TRBV6-4 to TRBJ2-3, with D possibly TRBD1 on 6 matching bases. Deletions cut 5 bases from V and 2 bases from J, with 14 bases between. The CDR3 sequence is 15 residues long. The V gene's germline CDR1 is MRHNA and CDR2 SNTAGT. CDR3 DNA: TGTGCCAGCAGTATTCGGGGACAAGCCACAGATACGCAGTATTTT. Amino acids: CASSIRGQATDTQYF.

The rearrangement joins TRBV30 to TRBJ2-7; D uncertain. The CDR3 has 11 amino acids. Germline V gene lookup returns CDR1 GTSNPN and CDR2 SVGIG (reference sequence). Trimming pared 5 bases from V and 2 bases from J, leaving 7 bases between. The CDR3 DNA reads TGTGCCTGGGATCAGGCCTACGAGCAGTACTTC. Translation: CAWDQAYEQYF.

The rearrangement joins TRBV13 to TRBJ2-7; 9 bases are shared with TRBD2. V lost 2 bases to trimming and J lost 5 bases; unmatched junction nucleotides: 7. The CDR3 has 15 residues. CDR1 PRHDT and CDR2 FYEKMQ come from the germline V gene (reference sequence). The CDR3 here is CASSLYGLAPHEQYF. The CDR3 nucleotides are TGTGCCAGCAGCTTATATGGACTAGCGCCTCACGAGCAGTACTTC.

This clone was counted between two and nine times. The chain couples TRBV19 to TRBJ1-2; D is unclear. Trimming stripped 9 bases from V and 4 bases from J, with 18 bases between. CDR1 LNHDA and CDR2 SQIVND come from the germline V gene (reference sequence). The CDR3 is 14 amino acids. The chain's CDR3 is CASEPRSPGYGYTF. The CDR3 DNA reads TGTGCCAGCGAGCCCCGGAGCCCGGGCTATGGCTACACCTTC.

The gene calls are TRBV5-1 and TRBJ2-5; D may be TRBD1 (6 bases). Germline assignment: CDR1 SGHRS and CDR2 YFSETQ. The length of the CDR3 is 14 residues. Trimming took off 7 bases at V and 1 base at J, with 14 bases between the two ends. The CDR3 region is CASRIGQFQETQYF. The CDR3 DNA reads TGCGCCAGCCGCATTGGACAGTTCCAAGAGACCCAGTACTTC.

V gene TRBV11-2 combines with J gene TRBJ2-3; no firm D call. Looked up from germline, CDR1 is SGHAT and CDR2 is FQNNGV. The V end lost 5 bases, the J end lost 0 bases, and 6 bases lay between the germline ends. The length of the CDR3 is 13 residues. DNA of the CDR3: TGTGCCAGCAGCCCACAGAGCACAGATACGCAGTATTTT. This codes for CASSPQSTDTQYF.